The 9 T cell receptor beta chains below were found in one sample sequenced in a study of CD8 T cells in Susac syndrome (dated by TCRdb to about 2019). Preparation of the library involved the immunoSEQ multiplex PCR assay. RNA was extracted using the RNeasy kit, and about 0.45 to 1 microgram was reverse transcribed with random hexamers. TCRdb passed the public sequencing reads through fastp at Q25 and MiXCR, retaining productive beta sequences. Entries are consolidated by CDR3 protein sequence, retaining the most common genes and DNA. The sample profile shows 110,000 or so distinct CDR3 sequences; about 93% of them were found once. More than 0.09% of the sample goes to the ten largest clones. Sample: CD4+ T cells from PBMCs. The receptor source for this set is a human donor in good health.

The rearrangement links TRBV19 to TRBJ2-1, with TRBD2 matching 10 bases. CDR3 size: 16 residues. The germline V gene encodes CDR1 LNHDA and CDR2 SQIVND (reference sequence). The junction had 6 bases not matched to a gene; V was cut back by 7 bases and J by 0 bases. CDR3 amino acids: CASTMTSGLSYNEQFF. Here the CDR3 DNA reads TGTGCCAGTACCATGACTAGCGGGCTCTCCTACAATGAGCAGTTCTTC. Drawing the rest from reference TRBV19 and TRBJ2-1, the complete variable domain is DGGITQSPKYLFRKEGQNVTLSCEQNLNHDAMYWYRQDPGQGLRLIYYSQIVNDFQKGDIAEGYSVSREKKESFPLTVTSAQKNPTAFYLCASTMTSGLSYNEQFFGPGTRLTVL.

The genes are TRBV7-6 and TRBJ2-3; D perhaps matches TRBD1 (6 bases). The CDR3 has 14 amino acids. CDR1 and CDR2 from the germline V gene are SGHVS and FNYEAQ. V was shortened by 5 bases and J by 1 base, with 10 bases between the two germline ends. This CDR3 reads CASSPWTGTDTQYF. CDR3 DNA sequence: TGTGCCAGCAGCCCCTGGACAGGCACAGATACGCAGTATTTT.

This rearrangement joins TRBV19 to TRBJ2-5; D is ambiguous. This CDR3 has 13 amino acids. Germline-derived CDR1 and CDR2 are LNHDA and SQIVND (reference sequence). Trimming took off 1 base at V and 1 base at J, with 4 bases between the two ends. CDR3 coding DNA: TGTGCCAGTAGTATAGGGTTCCAAGAGACCCAGTACTTC. Amino acid sequence: CASSIGFQETQYF.

The gene calls are TRBV6-2 or TRBV6-3 and TRBJ2-1; D unclear. The CDR3 covers 13 residues. Trimming removed 6 bases at V and 5 bases at J, with 11 bases between. Per germline, CDR1 MNHEY and CDR2 SVGEGT. The CDR3 protein is CASSHGWHNEQFF. The CDR3 DNA sequence: TGTGCCAGCAGCCACGGGTGGCACAATGAGCAGTTCTTC.

The gene calls are TRBV18 and TRBJ1-1; D not resolved. With 2 bases removed from V and 0 bases from J, the gap between germline ends came to 4 bases. The germline gives CDR1 KGHSH, CDR2 LQKENI. This CDR3 contains 13 residues. In DNA, the CDR3 is TGTGCCAGCTCACCAAATCTGAACACTGAAGCTTTCTTT. Protein: CASSPNLNTEAFF.

CDR3 DNA: TGTGCCGCGGGGGGCGGGAGGGCCCGGGAGCAGTTCTTC. This encodes CAAGGGRAREQFF. The chain uses TRBV28 and TRBJ2-1; 9 bases are a match to TRBD2. This CDR3 is 13 amino acids long. J lost 10 bases, V lost 11 bases, and 12 bases had no gene match. Per germline, CDR1 MDHEN and CDR2 SYDVKM.

This sequence joins TRBV20-1 and TRBJ2-1, with 15 bases identical to TRBD2. Germline trimming cut 4 bases from V and 9 bases from J; bases unmatched to any gene: 7. Germline values: CDR1 DFQATT, CDR2 SNEGSKA (reference sequence). This CDR3 contains 15 residues. The chain's CDR3 is CSANSGLAGGAEQFF. In nucleotides, the CDR3 is TGCAGTGCTAACTCGGGACTAGCGGGAGGAGCTGAGCAGTTCTTC.

This clonotype was detected a few times. V usage is TRBV6-2 or TRBV6-3 and J usage is TRBJ2-7; 13 bases fit TRBD2. The CDR3 is 15 amino acids. Germline V gene sequence: CDR1 MNHEY, CDR2 SVGEGT. Trimming took 5 bases from V and 2 from J; bases not matched to a gene: 3. The CDR3: CASSQGLAGAYEQYF. Here the CDR3 DNA reads TGTGCCAGCAGTCAAGGACTAGCGGGGGCCTACGAGCAGTACTTC.

This chain joins TRBV14 and TRBJ2-2; D unclear. Looked up from germline, CDR1 is SGHDN and CDR2 is FVKESK. Trimming cost V 6 bases and J 1 base, with 9 bases left between them. This CDR3 is built from 14 residues. The CDR3 DNA is TGTGCCAGCAGAGAAAGGGTGAACACCGGGGAGCTGTTTTTT. This gives the protein CASRERVNTGELFF.